This TCR beta chain was documented in a study of neurological immune-mediated disorders. At least ten counts were recorded for this clonotype. Time point described: longitudinal time-point 3. TCRdb re-called the 5' RACE reads through MiXCR, storing one row per CDR3 protein. The sample holds tens of thousands of distinct CDR3 sequences, under 4.5% seen once. The specimen sequenced was PBMCs. The receptor comes from a woman aged 55-69 years with multiple sclerosis.

The CDR3 sequence: CASSYSNGGRWETQYF. In DNA, the CDR3 is TGTGCCAGCAGTTACTCGAACGGGGGCCGGTGGGAGACCCAGTACTTC. The chain joins TRBV6-2 or TRBV6-3 to TRBJ2-5; D might be TRBD1 or TRBD2, each matching 6 bases. The CDR3 covers 16 residues. Trimming took off 0 bases at V and 5 bases at J, with 16 bases between the two ends. Germline V gene data show CDR1 as MNHEY and CDR2 as SVGEGT.